Below are 26 T cell receptor beta chains sequenced from a single sample in a study of blood T cell repertoires in COVID-19. Clones were sequenced by immunoSEQ multiplex PCR, and TCRdb holds only the in-frame ones, with some missing. The sample comprises fewer than 70,000 clones, around 76% of which are singletons, and under 5% rests with the top ten. The sequencing sample was made of peripheral blood. The receptors were sampled from a human donor in a cohort sampled during active COVID-19.

The V and J genes are TRBV4-3 and TRBJ1-5, with 8 nucleotides matching TRBD1. The CDR3 has 14 residues. V trimming: 4 bases; J trimming: 3 bases; junction bases outside the gene matches: 2. Germline CDR1 LGHNA, CDR2 YSLEER. CDR3 sequence: CASSRQGNNQPQHF. CDR3 sequence (DNA): TGCGCCAGCAGCCGACAGGGGAACAATCAGCCCCAGCATTTT.

The CDR3 reads CATHSWRADGDTEAFF. The CDR3 bases are TGTGCCACCCACTCTTGGAGGGCCGACGGGGACACTGAAGCTTTCTTT. The chain combines TRBV27 with TRBJ1-1; the D is unclear. The V end was cut by 10 bases, the J end by 3 bases, with 24 bases between. From germline, CDR1 is MNHEY and CDR2 SMNVEV (reference sequence). The CDR3 extends over 16 amino acids.

J is TRBJ2-7 and V is TRBV4-1; 10 bases line up with TRBD2. J gave up 3 bases and V 5 bases, and 10 bases lay outside the gene matches. In germline, CDR1 is MGHRA, CDR2 YSYEKL. This CDR3 is built from 16 residues. CDR3 sequence: CASSRGSSSGGYEQYF. Here the CDR3 DNA reads TGCGCCAGCAGCAGAGGGAGCTCTAGCGGGGGCTACGAGCAGTACTTC.

V gene TRBV28 combines with J gene TRBJ2-7; a possible D gene is TRBD2 (5 bases). Looked up from germline, CDR1 is MDHEN and CDR2 is SYDVKM. The CDR3 loop spans 12 amino acids. Trimming left V 1 base short and J 5 bases short, with 6 bases between. The CDR3 loop is CASSLSGDEQYF. The CDR3 region has the DNA TGTGCCAGCAGTTTATCCGGGGACGAGCAGTACTTC.

V gene TRBV5-1 combines with J gene TRBJ1-1; the D gene is possibly TRBD1 (5 bases). Germline CDR1 SGHRS, CDR2 YFSETQ. The V and J ends lost 4 bases and 5 bases respectively, with 24 bases between them. There are 17 residues in the CDR3. CDR3 amino acids: CASSRLIGAGGGTEAFF. The CDR3 DNA follows: TGCGCCAGCAGCCGCTTAATCGGGGCTGGGGGAGGGACTGAAGCTTTCTTT.

This chain connects TRBV10-1 to TRBJ2-7; a possible D gene is TRBD1 (5 bases). CDR3 length: 13 amino acids. CDR1 is WNHNN and CDR2 is SYGVQD in the germline V gene (reference sequence). Trimming took off 5 bases at V and 3 bases at J, with 11 bases between the two ends. Here the CDR3 reads CASSHDSNYEQYF. The CDR3 DNA is TGCGCCAGCAGTCATGACAGTAACTACGAGCAGTACTTC.

This clone has just a few counts. The chain has TRBV6-2 or TRBV6-3 and TRBJ2-7; D call uncertain. This CDR3 has 12 residues. The V end was cut by 4 bases, the J end by 3 bases, with 7 bases between. Germline loops: CDR1 MNHEY, CDR2 SVGEGT. The CDR3: CASSFTVYEQYF. The CDR3, as DNA: TGTGCCAGCAGTTTCACAGTCTACGAGCAGTACTTC.

This clone was recorded only once. The chain combines TRBV6-6 with TRBJ2-1; 11 bases fit TRBD2. Trimming cost V 7 bases and J 2 bases; bases outside gene matches: 4. Germline V gene lookup returns CDR1 MNHNY and CDR2 SVGAGI (reference sequence). The CDR3 runs 15 residues. CDR3 region: CASILTSGAYNEQFF. The CDR3 region has the DNA TGTGCCAGCATTCTGACTAGCGGGGCCTACAATGAGCAGTTCTTC.

This sequence joins TRBV7-9 and TRBJ1-4; D call uncertain. V lost 3 bases to trimming and J lost 8 bases, with 10 bases between them. The germline V gene encodes CDR1 SEHNR and CDR2 FQNEAQ (reference sequence). The CDR3 sequence is 13 residues long. DNA of the CDR3: TGTGCCAGCAGCTTCGGGGTCGCGGAAAAACTGTTTTTT. Amino acids: CASSFGVAEKLFF.

This clone was seen once. The chain combines TRBV11-2 with TRBJ2-7; 9 bases map to TRBD1. This CDR3 comprises 14 residues. Losses at the gene ends were 3 bases for V and 2 bases for J; bases not matched to a gene: 2. The V gene's germline CDR1 is SGHAT and CDR2 FQNNGV. The CDR3 loop is CASSFGTGPYEQYF. CDR3 DNA: TGTGCCAGCAGCTTCGGGACAGGGCCCTACGAGCAGTACTTC.

The chain is built from TRBV30 and TRBJ2-7, with 13 bases that match TRBD2. The length of the CDR3 is 15 residues. Trimming at V came to 3 bases and at J to 2 bases, leaving 4 bases not matched to a gene. Germline values: CDR1 GTSNPN, CDR2 SVGIG (reference sequence). The CDR3 loop is CAWSPGLAGAYEQYF. DNA of the CDR3: TGTGCCTGGAGCCCCGGACTAGCGGGAGCCTACGAGCAGTACTTC.

The rearrangement uses TRBV7-9 and TRBJ1-6, with 9 bases that match TRBD1. V was pared by 6 bases and J by 7 bases, with 10 bases of the junction left unmatched. Germline loops: CDR1 SEHNR, CDR2 FQNEAQ (reference sequence). This CDR3 has 16 amino acids. The CDR3 loop is CASSSLGTGINSPLHF. The CDR3, as DNA: TGTGCCAGCAGTTCCCTCGGGACAGGGATCAATTCACCCCTCCACTTT.

The chain has TRBV5-8 and TRBJ1-1; D possibly corresponds to TRBD1 (6 bases). Per the germline V gene, CDR1 is SGHTS and CDR2 is YDEGEE. V was shortened by 1 base and J by 1 base, with 11 bases between the two germline ends. This CDR3 has 15 residues. CDR3 nucleotides: TGTGCCAGCAGCTTGTCCGGCAGGGGGAACACTGAAGCTTTCTTT. It codes for CASSLSGRGNTEAFF.

The sample holds a few counts of this clone. The J gene is TRBJ2-7, the V gene TRBV7-9; TRBD2 matches at 8 bases. In germline, CDR1 is SEHNR, CDR2 FQNEAQ (reference sequence). Losses at the gene ends were 3 bases for V and 4 bases for J; bases not matched to a gene: 8. The CDR3 sequence is 15 residues long. The chain's CDR3 is CASSLPSGRAYEQYF. CDR3 DNA sequence: TGTGCCAGCAGCTTGCCCAGCGGGAGAGCGTACGAGCAGTACTTC.

This clone has a handful of counts. The rearrangement links TRBV15 to TRBJ1-6; 10 bases line up with TRBD1. With V trimmed by 3 bases and J by 9 bases, 2 bases remained unmatched. CDR3 length equals 14 residues. The germline V gene encodes CDR1 LNHNV and CDR2 YYDKDF (reference sequence). DNA for the CDR3: TGTGCCACCAGCAGGAGGGACAGGGGTTCACCCCTCCACTTT. This codes for CATSRRDRGSPLHF.

This clone is medium-sized within its sample. The chain couples TRBV4-1 to TRBJ2-5; 7 nucleotides match TRBD2. The germline CDR1 and CDR2 sequences are MGHRA and YSYEKL. The CDR3 is made up of 14 amino acids. J gave up 5 bases and V 1 base, and 4 bases lay outside the gene matches. The CDR3 region is CASSQGGGSETQYF. As DNA, the CDR3 is TGCGCCAGCAGCCAAGGGGGGGGAAGTGAGACCCAGTACTTC.

This chain uses TRBV5-8 with TRBJ1-1; no reliable D call. Trimming shortened V by 5 bases and J by 8 bases, and 16 bases separated the two germline ends. Germline CDR1 is SGHTS and CDR2 is YDEGEE. The CDR3 loop spans 13 amino acids. The CDR3, as DNA: TGTGCCAGCAGGGAACTCAGGCAGAGCGAAGCTTTCTTT. This gives the protein CASRELRQSEAFF.

This clone was detected once. The CDR3 DNA sequence: TGCGCCAGCAGCTCCCGAGGGGGGGTATTATACGAGCAGTACTTC. As protein: CASSSRGGVLYEQYF. The chain is built from TRBV5-1 and TRBJ2-7; perhaps TRBD2 as D (7 bases). The length of the CDR3 is 15 residues. Looked up from germline, CDR1 is SGHRS and CDR2 is YFSETQ. Deletions cut 3 bases from V and 4 bases from J, with 17 bases between.

This clone was recorded a few times. This sequence joins TRBV12-3 or TRBV12-4 and TRBJ2-7; possible D gene TRBD2, 7 bases. V dropped 5 bases and J dropped 3 bases, with 11 bases sitting between them. The CDR3 is 13 residues long. The CDR3 DNA reads TGTGCCAGCAGTAGGGAGGGGGGCTACGAGCAGTACTTC. It encodes CASSREGGYEQYF.

DNA for the CDR3: TGTGCCAGCAGCCCGGACAGGAGGGACGGCTACACCTTC. This codes for CASSPDRRDGYTF. The chain joins TRBV13 to TRBJ1-2; 7 bases are a match to TRBD1. This CDR3 has 13 amino acids. The ends lost 5 bases at V and 8 bases at J; junction bases unmatched: 8. CDR1 is PRHDT, CDR2 FYEKMQ, per germline (reference sequence).

The chain combines TRBV7-9 with TRBJ1-6; a possible D gene is TRBD1 (6 bases). In germline, CDR1 is SEHNR, CDR2 FQNEAQ (reference sequence). This CDR3 region has 14 residues. Trimming cost V 7 bases and J 7 bases, with 14 bases left between them. CDR3 sequence reads: CASTVRDTNSPLHF. The DNA of the CDR3 is TGTGCCAGCACCGTCCGGGACACAAATTCACCCCTCCACTTT.

The chain is built from TRBV6-2 or TRBV6-3 and TRBJ2-7; 8 nucleotides line up with TRBD2. CDR3 length equals 17 residues. Germline V gene lookup returns CDR1 MNHEY and CDR2 SVGEGT. The V segment lost 0 bases and the J segment 3 bases; nucleotides outside the gene matches: 10. DNA for the CDR3: TGTGCCAGCAGTTACTCACGGCTAGCGGGCAACTTCTACGAGCAGTACTTC. This translates into CASSYSRLAGNFYEQYF.

This rearrangement joins TRBV5-5 to TRBJ2-7; 10 nucleotides align to TRBD2. Germline V gene lookup returns CDR1 SGHKS and CDR2 YYEKEE (reference sequence). The V segment lost 4 bases and the J segment 0 bases; nucleotides outside the gene matches: 16. The CDR3 covers 19 residues. This chain's CDR3 is CASSIRTSGTNRISYEQYF. In nucleotides, the CDR3 is TGTGCCAGCAGCATAAGGACTAGCGGTACCAACCGGATCTCCTACGAGCAGTACTTC.

This rearrangement joins TRBV29-1 to TRBJ2-1, with D unclear. The germline CDR1 and CDR2 sequences are SQVTM and ANQGSEA. The CDR3 has 10 amino acids. V was cut by 3 bases and J by 6 bases, with 3 bases left in between. The CDR3 DNA reads as TGCAGCGTTGACGGCAATGAGCAGTTCTTC. Encoded protein: CSVDGNEQFF.

The chain joins TRBV6-1 to TRBJ2-1; D may be TRBD1 (6 bases). Germline CDR1 MNHNS, CDR2 SASEGT. Trimming took off 2 bases at V and 7 bases at J, with 12 bases between the two ends. The CDR3 has 14 amino acids. CDR3 in DNA: TGTGCCAGCAGTGAAAAGCACAGGGTAAATGAGCAGTTCTTC. It codes for CASSEKHRVNEQFF.

The V gene is TRBV28, the J gene TRBJ2-7; 10 nucleotides agree with TRBD1. CDR1 is MDHEN, CDR2 SYDVKM, per germline. The CDR3 is made up of 14 amino acids. V was clipped by 5 bases and J by 4 bases; unmatched bases: 5. The CDR3: CASSRAGQGYEQYF. CDR3 nucleotide sequence: TGTGCCAGCAGTCGGGCGGGACAGGGGTACGAGCAGTACTTC.